The 16 T cell receptor beta chains presented below share a single source sample, sequenced in a study of response to subunit inactivated influenza vaccine. One entry per CDR3 protein, called by TCRdb with MiXCR from the RT-PCR reads. The sample contains under 550,000 distinct CDR3 sequences, approximately 7.7% of which appear only once. The starting material was PBMCs from blood, obtained approximately 25 months after vaccination. Receptors originate from a man between 50 and 75 years old who received an inactivated influenza vaccine.

This clonotype came up a few times. The chain employs TRBV5-1 and TRBJ1-1; no definite D call. The CDR3 runs to 14 residues. Germline V gives CDR1 SGHRS, CDR2 YFSETQ. Trimming took off 3 bases at V and 4 bases at J, with 13 bases between the two ends. The CDR3 DNA follows: TGCGCCAGCAGCTGGGATGGGGTAACCACTGAAGCTTTCTTT. It specifies CASSWDGVTTEAFF.

This clonotype was seen many times. The V call is TRBV3-1, the J call TRBJ2-2; 12 bases fit TRBD2. Germline trimming cut 4 bases from V and 5 bases from J; bases unmatched to any gene: 5. Germline CDR1 reads LGHDT; CDR2 reads YNNKEL (reference sequence). This CDR3 is 16 amino acids long. The CDR3 coding sequence is TGTGCCAGCAGCCTAAGACTAGCGGGGGCTACCGGGGAGCTGTTTTTT. Translating it yields CASSLRLAGATGELFF. Combining the CDR3 with reference TRBV3-1 and TRBJ2-2 gives the whole variable domain DTAVSQTPKYLVTQMGNDKSIKCEQNLGHDTMYWYKQDSKKFLKIMFSYNNKELIINETVPNRFSPKSPDKAHLNLHINSLELGDSAVYFCASSLRLAGATGELFFGEGSRLTVL.

This clonotype was observed many times. V and J are TRBV5-5 and TRBJ2-7, with 8 bases fitting TRBD1. V was clipped by 3 bases and J by 3 bases; unmatched bases: 5. CDR1 is SGHKS and CDR2 is YYEKEE in the germline V gene (reference sequence). The CDR3 extends over 14 amino acids. The CDR3 sequence is CASSYGQGFYEQYF. CDR3 bases: TGTGCCAGCAGCTACGGACAGGGTTTCTACGAGCAGTACTTC.

There are a few counts of this clonotype. This chain joins TRBV20-1 and TRBJ2-7; no definite D call. The CDR3 runs to 13 residues. V was cut by 4 bases and J by 6 bases, with 16 bases left in between. The V gene's germline CDR1 is DFQATT and CDR2 SNEGSKA (reference sequence). In nucleotides, the CDR3 is TGCAGTGCTATCCCGACCGGGTTGAGCGAGCAGTACTTC. This gives the protein CSAIPTGLSEQYF.

This clonotype has just a few counts. The junction does not match germline at one end; this may be a read error. This chain connects TRBV6-2 or TRBV6-3 to TRBJ2-7, with a weak D call TRBD2 (5 bases). Germline lookup yields CDR1 MNHEY and CDR2 SVGEGT. The CDR3 extends over 17 amino acids. This CDR3 is CASSYSLASFASHEQYF. CDR3 in DNA: TGTGCCAGCAGTTACTCGCTGGCTAGCTTTGCCTCCCACGAGCAGTACTTC.

This clonotype was detected many times. V gene TRBV15 combines with J gene TRBJ2-7; maybe TRBD1 (5 bases). Trimming cost V 0 bases and J 5 bases, with 14 bases left between them. The CDR3 consists of 15 residues. Germline-derived CDR1 and CDR2 are LNHNV and YYDKDF (reference sequence). The CDR3, as DNA: TGTGCCACCAGCAGAGACTCAGGGAATTTCCACGAGCAGTACTTC. Translated: CATSRDSGNFHEQYF.

This clonotype was counted only a few times. V and J are TRBV12-3 or TRBV12-4 and TRBJ2-7; D unresolved. There are 13 residues in the CDR3. Trimming removed 8 bases at V and 2 bases at J, with 13 bases between. As DNA, the CDR3 is TGTGCCAGCCAGCTTGACGGACCCTACGAGCAGTACTTC. The encoded protein is CASQLDGPYEQYF.

This clonotype came up many times. The CDR3 spells CASSLGRLDTQYF. CDR3 sequence (DNA): TGTGCCAGCAGCTTAGGTCGATTAGATACGCAGTATTTT. The gene calls are TRBV7-2 and TRBJ2-3; D uncertain. The V end was cut by 1 base, the J end by 5 bases, with 7 bases between. Germline lookup yields CDR1 SGHTA and CDR2 FQGNSA. The CDR3 is 13 residues long. The full variable domain, with the rest looked up from reference TRBV7-2 and TRBJ2-3, is GAGVSQSPSNKVTEKGKDVELRCDPISGHTALYWYRQSLGQGLEFLIYFQGNSAPDKSGLPSDRFSAERTGGSVSTLTIQRTQQEDSAVYLCASSLGRLDTQYFGPGTRLTVL.

This clonotype was recorded only once. This chain connects TRBV4-1 to TRBJ2-4; perhaps TRBD1 as D (5 bases). Germline CDR1 reads MGHRA; CDR2 reads YSYEKL. Trimming left V 2 bases short and J 8 bases short, with 10 bases between. The CDR3 has 13 amino acids. This CDR3 is CASSQQGTDIQYF. CDR3 DNA sequence: TGCGCCAGCAGCCAACAGGGTACGGACATTCAGTACTTC.

This rearrangement joins TRBV10-1 to TRBJ2-4, with D hard to call. This CDR3 has 15 amino acids. V dropped 3 bases and J dropped 1 base, with 10 bases sitting between them. Germline CDR1 WNHNN, CDR2 SYGVQD (reference sequence). This CDR3 is CASSDPTMAKNIQYF. The CDR3 region has the DNA TGCGCCAGCAGTGACCCGACAATGGCCAAAAACATTCAGTACTTC.

There are many counts of this clonotype. This chain connects TRBV5-1 to TRBJ1-1; D remains unclear. CDR3 length: 16 amino acids. With 0 bases removed from V and 2 bases from J, the gap between germline ends came to 14 bases. In germline, CDR1 is SGHRS, CDR2 YFSETQ. In DNA, the CDR3 is TGCGCCAGCAGCTTGGAGGGTGGGGTAATTAACACTGAAGCTTTCTTT. Its translation: CASSLEGGVINTEAFF.

At least ten counts were recorded for this clonotype. Here the CDR3 DNA reads TGTGCCATCAGCCCCACCAAAAAAAATGAGCAGTTCTTC. It is translated as CAISPTKKNEQFF. This sequence joins TRBV10-3 and TRBJ2-1; D is uncertain. Trimming shortened V by 6 bases and J by 7 bases, and 13 bases separated the two germline ends. CDR3 length: 13 residues. CDR1 is ENHRY, CDR2 SYGVKD, per germline.

The sample holds many counts of this clonotype. The chain is built from TRBV6-5 and TRBJ1-1, with 11 bases that match TRBD1. The CDR3 has 14 residues. Germline V lookup: CDR1 MNHEY, CDR2 SVGAGI. V lost 4 bases, J lost 8 bases, and 6 bases stayed unmatched. Written as DNA, the CDR3 is TGTGCCAGCAGTTCCTGGACAGGGGGCCTAGAAGCTTTCTTT. It encodes CASSSWTGGLEAFF.

This clonotype has a handful of counts. The V and J genes are TRBV20-1 and TRBJ2-5; TRBD2 aligns across 8 bases. This CDR3 is 13 amino acids long. Germline CDR1 DFQATT, CDR2 SNEGSKA (reference sequence). V lost 6 bases, J lost 5 bases, and 8 bases stayed unmatched. CDR3 region: CSAKREYRETQYF. The CDR3 DNA follows: TGCAGTGCCAAGCGGGAGTACCGGGAGACCCAGTACTTC.

This clonotype was seen ten or more times. The chain combines TRBV25-1 with TRBJ1-2, with TRBD1 matching 10 bases. V shed 8 bases and J 5 bases; nucleotides not matched to a gene: 5. The CDR3 totals 13 residues. The germline V gene encodes CDR1 MGHDK and CDR2 SYGVNS. CDR3 DNA sequence: TGTGCCAGCGGAGGGACAGGGGAATATGGCTACACCTTC. Translating it yields CASGGTGEYGYTF.

This clonotype has a handful of counts. The chain recombines TRBV29-1 with TRBJ2-2; 7 bases align to TRBD2. The germline V gene has CDR1 SQVTM and CDR2 ANQGSEA. CDR3 length equals 15 residues. Germline trimming cut 7 bases from V and 3 bases from J; bases unmatched to any gene: 11. For the CDR3, the DNA is TGCAGCGCTCTTACCGGGACTATCTACACCGGGGAGCTGTTTTTT. Translated, it gives CSALTGTIYTGELFF.